This is a list of T cell receptor beta chains from one sample in a study of blood T cells in healthy people across ages. TCRdb re-called the 5' RACE reads with MiXCR, one entry per CDR3 protein. Found here are 800,000 to 1,300,000 distinct CDR3 sequences, less than 25% of them singletons; the top ten hold less than 0.75%. The sample was also linked to a second study, of T cells of mothers and their children.

Sample: blood. Every receptor here comes from a girl aged 2-10 years in good health. Each CDR3 is given with its conserved first and last residue. The order of the fields is clone size, J gene, D gene, CDR3 length, V gene, CDR3 DNA, CDR3 protein. D genes are given only for firm matches. The size of a clone is reported for some rows only, either as once, few or many, or as a class for expanded clones.

clone size: .; J gene: TRBJ2-1; D gene: .; CDR3 length: 14; V gene: TRBV20-1; CDR3 DNA: TGCAGTGCTAGAGATACGGGAGCCTACAATGAGCAGTTCTTC; CDR3 protein: CSARDTGAYNEQFF
clone size: few; J gene: TRBJ2-5; D gene: .; CDR3 length: 13; V gene: TRBV15; CDR3 DNA: TGTGCCACCAGCCTAAAAGCTGGGGAGGCCCAGTACTTC; CDR3 protein: CATSLKAGEAQYF
clone size: .; J gene: TRBJ2-7; D gene: .; CDR3 length: 15; V gene: TRBV3-1; CDR3 DNA: TGTGCCAGCAGCTTCGGTGTTTGGGACTCTGGCGAGCAGTACTTC; CDR3 protein: CASSFGVWDSGEQYF
clone size: .; J gene: TRBJ1-6; D gene: .; CDR3 length: 15; V gene: TRBV27; CDR3 DNA: TGTGCCAGCATGGGGCCCGGGAGGGGGTATTCACCCCTCCACTTT; CDR3 protein: CASMGPGRGYSPLHF
clone size: .; J gene: TRBJ1-4; D gene: TRBD1; CDR3 length: 17; V gene: TRBV7-6; CDR3 DNA: TGTGCCAGCAGCCCAGGAGACAGGGGGCGAGATGAGGAAAAACTGTTTTTT; CDR3 protein: CASSPGDRGRDEEKLFF
clone size: few; J gene: TRBJ2-7; D gene: .; CDR3 length: 12; V gene: TRBV29-1; CDR3 DNA: TGCAGCGTTCTGCTTAGCTCCTACGAGCAGTACTTC; CDR3 protein: CSVLLSSYEQYF
clone size: few; J gene: TRBJ1-1; D gene: .; CDR3 length: 17; V gene: TRBV4-1; CDR3 DNA: TGCGCCAGCAGTCAGCTCCCCTGGGACACCGAGAACACTGAAGCTTTCTTT; CDR3 protein: CASSQLPWDTENTEAFF
clone size: few; J gene: TRBJ2-7; D gene: .; CDR3 length: 12; V gene: TRBV3-1; CDR3 DNA: TGTGCCAGCAGCCGGAAAGCATACGAGCAGTACTTC; CDR3 protein: CASSRKAYEQYF
clone size: .; J gene: TRBJ1-1; D gene: TRBD1; CDR3 length: 17; V gene: TRBV7-2; CDR3 DNA: TGTGCCAGCAGCTTAGTATCAGGGGGCGGAACAGGCTCTGAAGCTTTCTTT; CDR3 protein: CASSLVSGGGTGSEAFF
clone size: .; J gene: TRBJ2-3; D gene: .; CDR3 length: 14; V gene: TRBV13; CDR3 DNA: TGTGCCAGCAGTTCGAATACAGGCACAGATACGCAGTATTTT; CDR3 protein: CASSSNTGTDTQYF
clone size: .; J gene: TRBJ2-1; D gene: TRBD1; CDR3 length: 19; V gene: TRBV29-1; CDR3 DNA: TGCAGCGTTGTAGTTTGGAAAGGGGGCCATGAATCCTCCTACAATGAGCAGTTCTTC; CDR3 protein: CSVVVWKGGHESSYNEQFF
clone size: few; J gene: TRBJ1-2; D gene: .; CDR3 length: 13; V gene: TRBV12-3/TRBV12-4; CDR3 DNA: TGTGCCAGCAGTTCCTTCGACAGATATGGCTACACCTTC; CDR3 protein: CASSSFDRYGYTF